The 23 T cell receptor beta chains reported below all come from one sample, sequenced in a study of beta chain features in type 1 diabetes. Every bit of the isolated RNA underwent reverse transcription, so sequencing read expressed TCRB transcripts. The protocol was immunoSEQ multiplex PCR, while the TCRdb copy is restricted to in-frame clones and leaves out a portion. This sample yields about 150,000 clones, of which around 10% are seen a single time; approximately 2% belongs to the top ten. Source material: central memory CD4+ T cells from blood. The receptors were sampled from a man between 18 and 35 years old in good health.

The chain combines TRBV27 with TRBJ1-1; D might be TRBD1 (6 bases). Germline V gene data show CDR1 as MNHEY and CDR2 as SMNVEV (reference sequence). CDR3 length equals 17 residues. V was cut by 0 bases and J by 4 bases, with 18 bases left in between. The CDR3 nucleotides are TGTGCCAGCAGTTTATCCCCAAGGGCCAGGGGTGGCACTGAAGCTTTCTTT. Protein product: CASSLSPRARGGTEAFF.

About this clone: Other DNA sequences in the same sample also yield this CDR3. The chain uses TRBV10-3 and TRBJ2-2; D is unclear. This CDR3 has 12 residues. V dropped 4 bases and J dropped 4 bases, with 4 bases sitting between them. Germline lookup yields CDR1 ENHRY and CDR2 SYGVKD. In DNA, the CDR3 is TGTGCCATCAGTGGAACCACCGGGGAGCTGTTTTTT. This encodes CAISGTTGELFF.

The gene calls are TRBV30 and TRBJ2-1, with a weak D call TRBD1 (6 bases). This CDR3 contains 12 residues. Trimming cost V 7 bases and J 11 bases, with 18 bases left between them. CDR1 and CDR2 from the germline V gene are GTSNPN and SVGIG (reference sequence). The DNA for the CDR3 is TGTGCCTTCTCGAGTGAGGGGGTTAAGCAGTTCTTC. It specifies CAFSSEGVKQFF. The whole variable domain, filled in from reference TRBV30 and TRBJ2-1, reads SQTIHQWPATLVQPVGSPLSLECTVEGTSNPNLYWYRQAAGRGLQLLFYSVGIGQISSEVPQNLSASRPQDRQFILSSKKLLLSDSGFYLCAFSSEGVKQFFGPGTRLTVL.

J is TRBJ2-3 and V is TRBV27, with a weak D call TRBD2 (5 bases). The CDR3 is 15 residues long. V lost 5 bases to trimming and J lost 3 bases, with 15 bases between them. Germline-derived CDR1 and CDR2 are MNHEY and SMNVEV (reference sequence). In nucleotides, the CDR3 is TGTGCCAGCAGTAGGGAGCCGCGAATAACAGATACGCAGTATTTT. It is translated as CASSREPRITDTQYF.

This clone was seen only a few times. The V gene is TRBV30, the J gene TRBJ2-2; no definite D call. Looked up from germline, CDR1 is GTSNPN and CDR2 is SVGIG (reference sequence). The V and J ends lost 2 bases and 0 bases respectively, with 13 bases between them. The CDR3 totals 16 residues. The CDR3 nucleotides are TGTGCCTGGAGTCGTCTTCTGGTTTCGAACACCGGGGAGCTGTTTTTT. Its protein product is CAWSRLLVSNTGELFF.

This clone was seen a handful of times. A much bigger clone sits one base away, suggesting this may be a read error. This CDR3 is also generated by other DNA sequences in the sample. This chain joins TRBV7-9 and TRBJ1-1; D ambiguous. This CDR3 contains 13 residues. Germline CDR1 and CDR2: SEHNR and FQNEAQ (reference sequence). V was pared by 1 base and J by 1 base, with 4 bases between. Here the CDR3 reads CASSLEGNTEAFF. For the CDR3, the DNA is TGTGCCAGCAGCTTAGAGGGGAACACTGAAGCTTTCTTT.

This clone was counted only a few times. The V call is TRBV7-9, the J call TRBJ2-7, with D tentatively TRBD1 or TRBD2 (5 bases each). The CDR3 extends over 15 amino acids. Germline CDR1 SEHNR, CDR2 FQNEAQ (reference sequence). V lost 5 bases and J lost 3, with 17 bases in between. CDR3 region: CASSPEGGGGYEQYF. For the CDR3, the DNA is TGTGCCAGCAGCCCCGAGGGTGGGGGTGGCTACGAGCAGTACTTC.

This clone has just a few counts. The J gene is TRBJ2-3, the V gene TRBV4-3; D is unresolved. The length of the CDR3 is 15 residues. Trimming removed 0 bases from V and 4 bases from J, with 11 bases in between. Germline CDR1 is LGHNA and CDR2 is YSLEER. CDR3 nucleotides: TGCGCCAGCAGCCAAGAACCCGCGAGACCAGATACGCAGTATTTT. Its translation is CASSQEPARPDTQYF.

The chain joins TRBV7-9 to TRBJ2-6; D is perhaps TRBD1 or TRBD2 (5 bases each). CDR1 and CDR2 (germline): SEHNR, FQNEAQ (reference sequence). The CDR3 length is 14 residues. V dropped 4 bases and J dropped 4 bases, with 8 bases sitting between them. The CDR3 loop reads CASSYRDGANVLTF. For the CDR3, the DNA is TGTGCCAGCAGCTACCGGGACGGGGCCAACGTCCTGACTTTC.

The CDR3, as DNA: TGTGCCACCAGCAGCGCAGAGACCCAGTACTTC. Translated: CATSSAETQYF. The V and J genes are TRBV15 and TRBJ2-5, with D hard to call. CDR1 and CDR2 from the germline V gene are LNHNV and YYDKDF (reference sequence). The CDR3 is 11 amino acids. V lost 3 bases, J lost 4 bases, and 3 bases lay in between.

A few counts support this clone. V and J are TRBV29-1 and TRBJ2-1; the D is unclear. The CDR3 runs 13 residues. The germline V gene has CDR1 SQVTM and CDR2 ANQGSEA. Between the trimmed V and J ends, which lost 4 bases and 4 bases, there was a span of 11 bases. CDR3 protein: CSVVWPLYNEQFF. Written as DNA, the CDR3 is TGCAGCGTTGTTTGGCCCCTTTACAATGAGCAGTTCTTC.

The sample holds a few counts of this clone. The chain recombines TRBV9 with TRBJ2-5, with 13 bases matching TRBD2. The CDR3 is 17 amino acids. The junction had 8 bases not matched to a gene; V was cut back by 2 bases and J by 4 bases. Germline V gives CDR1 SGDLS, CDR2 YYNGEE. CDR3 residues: CASSVRTSGRVPETQYF. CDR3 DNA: TGTGCCAGCAGCGTTAGAACTAGCGGGAGGGTCCCAGAGACCCAGTACTTC.

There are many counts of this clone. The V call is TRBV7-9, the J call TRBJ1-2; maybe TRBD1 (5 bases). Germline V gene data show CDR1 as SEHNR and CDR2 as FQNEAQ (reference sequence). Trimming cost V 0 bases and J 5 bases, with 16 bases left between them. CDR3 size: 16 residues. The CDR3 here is CASSLAGHSKGYGYTF. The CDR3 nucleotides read TGTGCCAGCAGCTTAGCGGGGCACTCGAAGGGGTATGGCTACACCTTC.

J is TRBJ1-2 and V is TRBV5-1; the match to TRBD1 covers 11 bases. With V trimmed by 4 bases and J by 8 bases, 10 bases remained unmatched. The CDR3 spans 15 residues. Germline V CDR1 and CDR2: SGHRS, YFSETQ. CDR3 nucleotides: TGCGCCAGCAGCCTGGAGGGACAGGGGGTTGGCGGCTACACCTTC. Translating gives CASSLEGQGVGGYTF.

The CDR3 DNA follows: TGCGCCAGCAGCCAAGAGGCTGGACAGGGTCGTACCCAGCATTTT. It translates to CASSQEAGQGRTQHF. The chain joins TRBV4-3 to TRBJ1-5, with TRBD1 matching 8 bases. V was pared by 0 bases and J by 11 bases, with 9 bases of the junction left unmatched. Germline V gene lookup returns CDR1 LGHNA and CDR2 YSLEER. The CDR3 totals 15 residues.

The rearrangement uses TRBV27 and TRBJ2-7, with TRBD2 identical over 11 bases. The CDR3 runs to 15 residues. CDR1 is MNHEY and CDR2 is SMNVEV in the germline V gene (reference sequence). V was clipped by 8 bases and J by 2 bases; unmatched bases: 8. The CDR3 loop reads CASGRMTSGTYEQYF. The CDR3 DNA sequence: TGTGCCAGCGGGCGAATGACTAGCGGGACCTACGAGCAGTACTTC.

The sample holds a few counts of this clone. CDR3 DNA: TGCGCCAGCAGCCTTAGGACAGGGACGGCCGGGGAGCTGTTTTTT. Protein product: CASSLRTGTAGELFF. The chain is built from TRBV5-1 and TRBJ2-2; 8 nucleotides line up with TRBD1. Germline CDR1 is SGHRS and CDR2 is YFSETQ. V trimming: 4 bases; J trimming: 6 bases; junction bases outside the gene matches: 8. The CDR3 runs to 15 residues.

Here the CDR3 reads CASSLGRTAGEKLFF. The CDR3 nucleotides read TGTGCCAGCAGCCTCGGGAGGACTGCTGGTGAAAAACTGTTTTTT. The V call is TRBV9, the J call TRBJ1-4; D gene uncertain. The CDR3 is 15 amino acids. Trimming removed 4 bases from V and 7 bases from J, with 17 bases in between. Germline V gives CDR1 SGDLS, CDR2 YYNGEE.

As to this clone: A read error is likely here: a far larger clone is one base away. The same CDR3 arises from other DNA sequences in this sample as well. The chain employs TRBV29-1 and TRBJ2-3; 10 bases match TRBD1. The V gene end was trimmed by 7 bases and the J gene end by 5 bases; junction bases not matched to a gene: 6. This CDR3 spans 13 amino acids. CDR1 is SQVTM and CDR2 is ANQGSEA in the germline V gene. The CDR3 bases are TGCAGCGCCCTGACAGGGGGCGGAGATACGCAGTATTTT. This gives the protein CSALTGGGDTQYF.

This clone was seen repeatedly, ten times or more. The CDR3 region is CASSESSGNTIYF. CDR3 sequence (DNA): TGTGCCAGCAGCGAGAGCTCTGGAAACACCATATATTTT. The gene calls are TRBV7-9 and TRBJ1-3, with D unclear. The germline CDR1 and CDR2 sequences are SEHNR and FQNEAQ (reference sequence). V dropped 5 bases and J dropped 0 bases, with 5 bases sitting between them. CDR3 size: 13 residues.

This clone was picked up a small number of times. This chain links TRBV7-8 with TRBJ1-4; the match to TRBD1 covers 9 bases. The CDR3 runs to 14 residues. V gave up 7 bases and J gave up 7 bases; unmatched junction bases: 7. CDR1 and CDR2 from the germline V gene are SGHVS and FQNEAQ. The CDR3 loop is CASTGTGLSEKLFF. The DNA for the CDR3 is TGTGCCAGCACAGGGACAGGGCTTAGTGAAAAACTGTTTTTT. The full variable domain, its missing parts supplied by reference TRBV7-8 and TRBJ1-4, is GAGVSQSPRYKVAKRGQDVALRCDPISGHVSLFWYQQALGQGPEFLTYFQNEAQLDKSGLPSDRFFAERPEGSVSTLKIQRTQQEDSAVYLCASTGTGLSEKLFFGSGTQLSVL.

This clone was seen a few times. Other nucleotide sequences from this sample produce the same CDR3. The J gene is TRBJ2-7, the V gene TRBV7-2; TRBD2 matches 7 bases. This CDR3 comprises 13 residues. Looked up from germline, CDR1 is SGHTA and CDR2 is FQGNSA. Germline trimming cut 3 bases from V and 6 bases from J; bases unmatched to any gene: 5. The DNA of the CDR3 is TGTGCCAGCAGCTTTACTAGCGTAGGCGAGCAGTACTTC. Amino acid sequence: CASSFTSVGEQYF.

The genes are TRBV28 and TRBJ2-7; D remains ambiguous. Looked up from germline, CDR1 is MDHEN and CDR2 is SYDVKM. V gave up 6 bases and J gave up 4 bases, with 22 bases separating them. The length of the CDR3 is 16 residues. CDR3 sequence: CASSRTRGAEMYEQYF. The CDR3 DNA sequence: TGTGCCAGCAGCCGGACCCGTGGAGCAGAGATGTACGAGCAGTACTTC.